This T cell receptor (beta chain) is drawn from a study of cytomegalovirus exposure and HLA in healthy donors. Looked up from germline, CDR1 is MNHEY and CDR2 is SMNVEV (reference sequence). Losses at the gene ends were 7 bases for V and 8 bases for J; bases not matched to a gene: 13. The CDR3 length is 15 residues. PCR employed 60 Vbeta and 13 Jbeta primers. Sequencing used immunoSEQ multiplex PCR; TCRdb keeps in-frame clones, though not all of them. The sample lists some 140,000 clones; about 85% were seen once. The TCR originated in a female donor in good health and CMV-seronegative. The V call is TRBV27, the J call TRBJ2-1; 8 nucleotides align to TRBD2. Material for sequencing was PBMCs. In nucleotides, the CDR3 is TGTGCCAGCACCCCGGGGGGGGTATTGAAGTATGAGCAGTTCTTC. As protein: CASTPGGVLKYEQFF.